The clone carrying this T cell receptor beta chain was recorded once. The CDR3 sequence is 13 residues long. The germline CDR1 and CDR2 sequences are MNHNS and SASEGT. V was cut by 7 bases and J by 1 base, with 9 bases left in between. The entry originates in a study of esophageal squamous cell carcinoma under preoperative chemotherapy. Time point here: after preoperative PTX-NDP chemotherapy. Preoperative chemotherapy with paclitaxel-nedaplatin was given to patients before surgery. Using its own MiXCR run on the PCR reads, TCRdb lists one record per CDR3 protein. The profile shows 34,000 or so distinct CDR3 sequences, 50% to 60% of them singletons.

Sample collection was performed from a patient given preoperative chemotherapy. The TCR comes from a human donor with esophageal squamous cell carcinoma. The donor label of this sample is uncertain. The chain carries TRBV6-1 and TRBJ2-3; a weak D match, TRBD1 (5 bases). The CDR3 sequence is CASNGHGTDTQYF. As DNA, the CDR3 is TGTGCCAGCAATGGACACGGCACAGATACGCAGTATTTT.